A selection of T cell receptor beta chains follows, all from one sample in a study of graft-versus-host responses after intestinal transplantation. Measured with immunoSEQ multiplex PCR; TCRdb has only the in-frame clones, and not every one. Of tens of thousands of clones in the sample, roughly 84% were seen once. The antigens these receptors bind are not known. The sequences come from unstimulated CD4+ T cells sorted from spleen or lymph node cells, collected before transplant. Receptor source: a human donor who was the organ donor for an intestinal transplant. Both conserved end residues are trimmed from each CDR3. Fields, in order: V gene, J gene, clone size, CDR3 protein. Expanded clones get a size class; other rows say once, few or many, or leave the size out.

>TRBV11-3|TRBJ1-1|.
ASSSTGTGSTEAF
>TRBV5-6|TRBJ2-7|few
ASSFRGTGIYEQY
>TRBV2|TRBJ2-2|.
ASSDRTANTGELF
>TRBV4-2|TRBJ2-2|few
ASSQVGQGADTGELF
>TRBV27|TRBJ2-3|.
ASSLFGDTQY
>TRBV6-1|TRBJ1-1|.
ASSGNRGVSTEAF
>TRBV7-6|TRBJ1-4|.
ASSLGVGPTNEKLF
>TRBV4-2|TRBJ2-7|.
ASSPNPLAGLYEQY
>TRBV18|TRBJ1-4|.
ASSPLTGSHEKLF
>TRBV4-1|TRBJ1-6|.
ASSQEKMNNSPLH
>TRBV19|TRBJ1-1|.
ASGGQAFMNTEAF
>TRBV14|TRBJ1-2|.
ASSQDVGQSYGYT
>TRBV29-1|TRBJ2-5|.
SVGRGPQKTQY
>TRBV5-6|TRBJ2-7|few
ASSPSSGANSYEQY
>TRBV7-6|TRBJ1-5|.
ASSFHGTDSNQPQH
>TRBV19|TRBJ2-7|few
ASSIRGPPGEQY
>TRBV2|TRBJ2-3|.
ASSEGLAGATQY
>TRBV19|TRBJ2-3|few
ASSFGGRSDTQY